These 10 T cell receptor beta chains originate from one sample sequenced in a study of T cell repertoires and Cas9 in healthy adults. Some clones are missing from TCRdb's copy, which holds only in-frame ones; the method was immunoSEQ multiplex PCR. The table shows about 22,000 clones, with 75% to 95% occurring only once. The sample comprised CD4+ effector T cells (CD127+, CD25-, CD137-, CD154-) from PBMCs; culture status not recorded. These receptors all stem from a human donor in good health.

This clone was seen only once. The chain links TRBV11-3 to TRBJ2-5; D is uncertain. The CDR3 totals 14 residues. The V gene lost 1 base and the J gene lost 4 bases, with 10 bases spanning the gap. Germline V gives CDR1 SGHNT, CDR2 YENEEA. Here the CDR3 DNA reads TGTGCCAGCAGCTTAGGGTCGCCTGCAGAGACCCAGTACTTC. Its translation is CASSLGSPAETQYF. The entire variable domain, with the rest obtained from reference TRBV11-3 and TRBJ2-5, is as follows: EAGVVQSPRYKIIEKKQPVAFWCNPISGHNTLYWYLQNLGQGPELLIRYENEEAVDDSQLPKDRFSAERLKGVDSTLKIQPAELGDSAVYLCASSLGSPAETQYFGPGTRLLVL.

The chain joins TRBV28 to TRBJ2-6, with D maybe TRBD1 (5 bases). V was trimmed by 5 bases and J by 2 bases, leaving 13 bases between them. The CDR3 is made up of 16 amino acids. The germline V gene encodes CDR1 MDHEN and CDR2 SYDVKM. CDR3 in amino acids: CASSAPQGTGANVLTF. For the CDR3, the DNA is TGTGCCAGCAGTGCACCCCAGGGTACTGGGGCCAACGTCCTGACTTTC.

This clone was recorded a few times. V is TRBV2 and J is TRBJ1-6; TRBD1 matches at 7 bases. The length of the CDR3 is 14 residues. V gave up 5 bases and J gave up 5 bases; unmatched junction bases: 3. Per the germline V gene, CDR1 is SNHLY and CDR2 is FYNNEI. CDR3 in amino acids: CASSSTGDNSPLHF. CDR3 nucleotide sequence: TGTGCCAGCAGTTCCACAGGGGATAATTCACCCCTCCACTTT.

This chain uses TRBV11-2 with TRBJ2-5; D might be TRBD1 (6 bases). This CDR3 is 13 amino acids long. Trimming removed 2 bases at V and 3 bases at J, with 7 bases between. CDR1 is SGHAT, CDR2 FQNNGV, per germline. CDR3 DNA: TGTGCCAGCAGCTTAACAGGGAAAGAGACCCAGTACTTC. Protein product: CASSLTGKETQYF.

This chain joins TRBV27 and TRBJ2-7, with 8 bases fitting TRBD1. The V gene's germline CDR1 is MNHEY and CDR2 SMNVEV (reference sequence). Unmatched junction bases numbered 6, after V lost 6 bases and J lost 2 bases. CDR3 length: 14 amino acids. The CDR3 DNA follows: TGTGCCAGCAGGTGGGACAGGCCCCCCTACGAGCAGTACTTC. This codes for CASRWDRPPYEQYF.

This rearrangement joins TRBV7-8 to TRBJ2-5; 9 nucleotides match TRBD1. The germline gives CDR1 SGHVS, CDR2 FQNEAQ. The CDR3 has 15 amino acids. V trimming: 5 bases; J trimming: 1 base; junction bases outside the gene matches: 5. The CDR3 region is CASSQGQGRQETQYF. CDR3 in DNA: TGTGCCAGCAGCCAGGGACAGGGTCGCCAAGAGACCCAGTACTTC.

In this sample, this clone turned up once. The CDR3 reads CASSDDGYTF. CDR3 DNA: TGTGCCAGCAGTGATGATGGCTACACCTTC. The chain uses TRBV28 and TRBJ1-2; D uncertain. The germline V gene encodes CDR1 MDHEN and CDR2 SYDVKM. The CDR3 contains 10 residues. Trimming shortened V by 5 bases and J by 6 bases, and 4 bases separated the two germline ends.

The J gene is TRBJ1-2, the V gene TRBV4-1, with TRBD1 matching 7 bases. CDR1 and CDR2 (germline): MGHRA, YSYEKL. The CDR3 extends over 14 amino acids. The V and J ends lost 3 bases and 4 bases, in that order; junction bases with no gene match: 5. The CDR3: CASSQGDRAYGYTF. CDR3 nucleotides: TGCGCCAGCAGCCAGGGTGACAGGGCCTATGGCTACACCTTC.

The CDR3 loop is CASSSATGVRETQYF. The CDR3, as DNA: TGTGCCAGCAGTTCAGCCACAGGGGTGAGGGAGACCCAGTACTTC. The chain employs TRBV28 and TRBJ2-5; the match to TRBD1 covers 7 bases. The length of the CDR3 is 15 residues. Germline loops: CDR1 MDHEN, CDR2 SYDVKM. Germline trimming cut 4 bases from V and 5 bases from J; bases unmatched to any gene: 10.

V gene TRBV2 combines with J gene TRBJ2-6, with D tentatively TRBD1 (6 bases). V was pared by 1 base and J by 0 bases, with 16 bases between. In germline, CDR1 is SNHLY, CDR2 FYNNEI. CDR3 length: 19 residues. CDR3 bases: TGTGCCAGCAGTGAAGAGGGTAGTGGACAGACCTCTGGGGCCAACGTCCTGACTTTC. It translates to CASSEEGSGQTSGANVLTF.